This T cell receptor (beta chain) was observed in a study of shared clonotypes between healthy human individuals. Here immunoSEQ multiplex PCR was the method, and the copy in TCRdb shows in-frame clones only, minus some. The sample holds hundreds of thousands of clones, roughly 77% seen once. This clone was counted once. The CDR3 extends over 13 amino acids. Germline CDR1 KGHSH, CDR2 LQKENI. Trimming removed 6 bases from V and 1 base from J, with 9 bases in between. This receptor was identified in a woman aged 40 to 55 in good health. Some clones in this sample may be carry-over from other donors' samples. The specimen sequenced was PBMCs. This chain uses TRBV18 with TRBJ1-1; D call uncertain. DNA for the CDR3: TGTGCCAGCTCGGGTAATTCGAACACTGAAGCTTTCTTT. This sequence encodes CASSGNSNTEAFF.